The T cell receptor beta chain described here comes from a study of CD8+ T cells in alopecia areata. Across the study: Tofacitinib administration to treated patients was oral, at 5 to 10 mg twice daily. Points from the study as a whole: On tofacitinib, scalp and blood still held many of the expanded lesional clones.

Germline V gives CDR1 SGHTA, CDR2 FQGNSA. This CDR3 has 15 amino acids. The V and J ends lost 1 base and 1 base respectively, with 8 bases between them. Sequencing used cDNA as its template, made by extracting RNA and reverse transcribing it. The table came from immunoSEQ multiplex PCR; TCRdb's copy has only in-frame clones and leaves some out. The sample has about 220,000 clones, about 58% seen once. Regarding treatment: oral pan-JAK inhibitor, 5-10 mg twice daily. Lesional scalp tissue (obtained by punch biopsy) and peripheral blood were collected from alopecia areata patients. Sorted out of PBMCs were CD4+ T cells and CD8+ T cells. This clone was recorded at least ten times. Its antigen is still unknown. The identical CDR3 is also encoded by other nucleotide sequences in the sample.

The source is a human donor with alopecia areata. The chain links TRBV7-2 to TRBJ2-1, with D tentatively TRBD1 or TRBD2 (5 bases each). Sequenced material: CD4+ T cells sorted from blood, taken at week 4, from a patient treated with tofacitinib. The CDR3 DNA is TGTGCCAGCAGCTTAGGTTGGGGGTCCTACAATGAGCAGTTCTTC. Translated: CASSLGWGSYNEQFF.